These T cell receptor beta chains were read from a single sample in a study of long-term antiretroviral therapy in people with HIV. The protocol was immunoSEQ multiplex PCR, while the TCRdb copy is restricted to in-frame clones and leaves out a portion. This table holds tens of thousands of clones, 80% to 90% found once. Sequenced here: unsorted PBMCs, sampled 0.8 years before starting antiretroviral therapy. These receptors were collected from a man aged 18 to 30 with HIV. The CDR3 runs from the conserved cysteine through the conserved F or W.

J gene,V gene,CDR3 protein
TRBJ1-1,TRBV27,CASSLWPGAEAFF
TRBJ2-1,TRBV15,CATSRDQVLAGGGNEQFF
TRBJ2-7,TRBV5-1,CASSLASDSSYEQYF
TRBJ1-1,TRBV11-3,CASSLGTENTEAFF
TRBJ1-4,TRBV11-2,CASSLGRGEKLFF
TRBJ2-2,TRBV11-1,CASSFSGWGTGELFF
TRBJ2-5,TRBV5-4,CASSTGLKPETQYF
TRBJ1-3,TRBV5-5,CASSLTVGGRGSGNTIYF
TRBJ2-1,TRBV5-5,CASSLAPYNEQFF
TRBJ1-2,TRBV13,CASSLQGNYGYTF
TRBJ2-3,TRBV6-5,CASRNADTQYF
TRBJ2-1,TRBV10-2,CASSEFRDEQFF
TRBJ1-2,TRBV19,CASSPQGGLYGYTF
TRBJ2-2,TRBV9,CASSVEVSGGIGELFF
TRBJ1-2,TRBV2,CASSEEIQAVSGYTF
TRBJ1-6,TRBV11-2,CASSVPLSMSSYNSPLHF
TRBJ1-5,TRBV7-6,CASSPSEILRGNQPQHF
TRBJ2-7,TRBV15,CATGTSGSDEQYF
TRBJ2-1,TRBV7-9,CASRFGEARGDEQFF
TRBJ2-3,TRBV30,CARGGGPDTQYF
TRBJ1-1,TRBV7-3,CASSLSDGEAFF
TRBJ2-4,TRBV5-1,CASSLAPDLAKNIQYF
TRBJ1-5,TRBV2,CASGRDRDQPQHF
TRBJ1-1,TRBV6-5,CASSFGTLNTEAFF
TRBJ2-5,TRBV6-5,CASSPWGGQGETQYF
TRBJ1-2,TRBV19,CASSMSQGTGYTF
TRBJ1-1,TRBV18,CASSLNYRVLDTEAFF
TRBJ2-2,TRBV4-2,CASSQERGSGELFF
TRBJ2-5,TRBV18,CASSLQRSGQAGQETQYF
TRBJ1-2,TRBV6-6,CASSRQGQSNGYTF
TRBJ2-7,TRBV9,CASSVLPRGAGSSYEQYF
TRBJ1-2,TRBV14,CASSLIRGTGTLYGYTF
TRBJ2-5,TRBV28,CASNDRGETQYF
TRBJ2-5,TRBV6-5,CASSRGPIAETQYF
TRBJ2-2,TRBV7-8,CASSLGVGTGELFF
TRBJ2-2,TRBV19,CASRTFGELFF
TRBJ1-2,TRBV19,CASISPGSNYGYTF
TRBJ2-1,TRBV14,CASSQTSGGAYNEQFF
TRBJ1-5,TRBV6-5,CASKMGQGDNQPQHF
TRBJ2-7,TRBV7-2,CASSLAQGGEQYF
TRBJ2-2,TRBV7-9,CASSFLNTGELFF
TRBJ1-4,TRBV5-6,CASSWPGGGKLFF
TRBJ2-7,TRBV7-3,CASSRSYEQYF
TRBJ2-3,TRBV9,CASSVGGAGTDTQYF
TRBJ1-5,TRBV19,CASSIERNQPQHF
TRBJ2-7,TRBV27,CASNPRRPGRPYEQYF